The following is a T cell receptor (beta chain) sequence with its context. The antigen is not known. Over several immunoSEQ plates, each subset's genomic DNA was distributed in even portions. Using immunoSEQ multiplex PCR, the repertoire was profiled, and TCRdb retains in-frame clones only, with some absent. In the table there are 400,000 or so clones, about 96% of which are singletons. This entry is derived from a study of shared clonotypes between healthy human individuals. Study-wide context: Two female and a few male donors aged 18 to 49 were enrolled. A donor's plate count was three for CD4 naive and three for CD4 memory; CD8 naive had two and CD8 memory one.

Germline V gives CDR1 SGHKS, CDR2 YYEKEE (reference sequence). The CDR3 contains 15 residues. V was shortened by 0 bases and J by 7 bases, with 15 bases between the two germline ends. Notes on the study in general: Represented genetic and exposure-history diversity was restricted by having few donors.

The V gene is TRBV5-5, the J gene TRBJ2-3; a possible D gene is TRBD2 (5 bases). The sequenced sample was memory CD8+ T cells sorted from blood. This sample's subset: CD45RO+ cells pooled with CCR7-negative TemRA cells. The clonotype originates from a man aged 30 to 45 in good health. The CDR3 loop reads CASSLGREIENTQYF. DNA for the CDR3: TGTGCCAGCAGCTTGGGCCGGGAAATTGAGAATACGCAGTATTTT. The complete variable domain, with remaining parts taken from reference TRBV5-5 and TRBJ2-3, reads DAGVTQSPTHLIKTRGQQVTLRCSPISGHKSVSWYQQVLGQGPQFIFQYYEKEERGRGNFPDRFSARQFPNYSSELNVNALLLGDSALYLCASSLGREIENTQYFGPGTRLTVL.